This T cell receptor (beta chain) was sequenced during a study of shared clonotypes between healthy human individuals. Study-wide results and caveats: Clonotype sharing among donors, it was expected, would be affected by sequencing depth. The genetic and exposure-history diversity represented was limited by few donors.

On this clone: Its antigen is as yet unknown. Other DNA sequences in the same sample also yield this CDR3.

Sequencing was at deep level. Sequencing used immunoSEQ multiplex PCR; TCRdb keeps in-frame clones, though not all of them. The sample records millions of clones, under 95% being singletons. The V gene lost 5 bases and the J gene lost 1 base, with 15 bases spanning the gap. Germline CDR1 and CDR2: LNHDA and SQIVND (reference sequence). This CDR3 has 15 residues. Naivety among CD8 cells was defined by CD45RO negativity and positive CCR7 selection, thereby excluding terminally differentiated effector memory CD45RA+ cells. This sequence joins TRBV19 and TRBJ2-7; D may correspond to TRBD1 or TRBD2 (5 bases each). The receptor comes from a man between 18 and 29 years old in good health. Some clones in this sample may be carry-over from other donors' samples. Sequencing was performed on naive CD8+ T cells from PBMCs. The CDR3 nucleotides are TGTGCCAGTAGTCCCAGGGCGGGTGATTCCTACGAGCAGTACTTC. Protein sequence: CASSPRAGDSYEQYF.